This T cell receptor beta chain came from a study of shared clonotypes between healthy human individuals. Study conclusions and caveats: Sorted-subset sequencing, rarefaction showed, was incomplete despite large depth.

Original processing notes: In the immunoSEQ data, sequences were junction-only and lacked quality scores, so filtering differed. Clones were sequenced by immunoSEQ multiplex PCR, and TCRdb holds only the in-frame ones, with some missing. V, J and clone size were drawn from that table, and D and trimming were deduced from the DNA. The table includes around 2.5 million clones, roughly 93% detected once. Germline V lookup: CDR1 SGHNT, CDR2 YENEEA. There are 15 residues in the CDR3. V was pared by 5 bases and J by 0 bases, with 13 bases between. In regard to this clone: Its matching antigen is unknown.

The receptor was isolated from a man aged 18-30 years in good health. Some clones in this sample may be carry-over from other donors' samples. The V call is TRBV11-3, the J call TRBJ1-1, with D possibly TRBD1 on 5 matching bases. Sample: naive CD4+ T cells from PBMCs. Subset specified: CD45RA+ positively selected. The CDR3 loop is CASSPGRNMNTEAFF. CDR3 DNA sequence: TGTGCCAGCAGCCCGGGACGTAACATGAACACTGAAGCTTTCTTT.